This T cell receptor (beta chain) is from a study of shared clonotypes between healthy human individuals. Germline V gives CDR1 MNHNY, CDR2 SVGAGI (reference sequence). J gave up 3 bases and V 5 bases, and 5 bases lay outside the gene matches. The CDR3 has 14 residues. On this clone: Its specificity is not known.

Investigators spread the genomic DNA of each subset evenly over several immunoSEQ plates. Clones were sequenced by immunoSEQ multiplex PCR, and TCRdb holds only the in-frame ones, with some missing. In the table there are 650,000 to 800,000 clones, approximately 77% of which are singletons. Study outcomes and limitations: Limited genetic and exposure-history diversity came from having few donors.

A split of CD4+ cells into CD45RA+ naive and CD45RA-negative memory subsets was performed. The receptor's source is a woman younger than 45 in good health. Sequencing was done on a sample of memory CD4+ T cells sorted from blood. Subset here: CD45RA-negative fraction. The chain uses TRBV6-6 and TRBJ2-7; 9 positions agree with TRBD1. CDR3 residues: CASSGGQGIYEQYF. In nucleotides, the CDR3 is TGTGCCAGCAGTGGGGGACAGGGTATCTACGAGCAGTACTTC.